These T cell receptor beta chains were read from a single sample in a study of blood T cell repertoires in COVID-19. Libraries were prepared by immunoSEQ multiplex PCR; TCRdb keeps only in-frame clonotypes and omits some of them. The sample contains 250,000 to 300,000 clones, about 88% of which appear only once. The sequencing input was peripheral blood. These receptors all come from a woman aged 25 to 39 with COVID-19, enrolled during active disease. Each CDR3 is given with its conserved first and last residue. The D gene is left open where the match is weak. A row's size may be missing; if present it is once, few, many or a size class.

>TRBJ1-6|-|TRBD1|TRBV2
TGTGCCAGCAGGGTCGGGACAGGGCGTAATTCACCCCTCCACTTT
CASRVGTGRNSPLHF
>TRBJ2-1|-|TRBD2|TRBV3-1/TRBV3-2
TGTGCCAGCAGCCAAGGACTAGCGGGGTCTATGGAGCAGTTCTTC
CASSQGLAGSMEQFF
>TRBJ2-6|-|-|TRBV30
TGTGCCTGGAGTCCCCCAGGGGTCTCTGGGGCCAACGTCCTGACTTTC
CAWSPPGVSGANVLTF
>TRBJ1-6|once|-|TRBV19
TGTGCCAGTAGTTTGGGACAACCCTCACCCCTCCACTTT
CASSLGQPSPLHF
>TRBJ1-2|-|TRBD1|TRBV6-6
TGTGCCAGCAATACAGGGGGCCATGGCTACACCTTC
CASNTGGHGYTF
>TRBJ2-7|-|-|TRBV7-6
TGTGCCAGCAGCTTAGGGGCTCTAGCTGGTTCCTACGAGCAGTACTTC
CASSLGALAGSYEQYF
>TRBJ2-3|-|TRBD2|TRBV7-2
TGTGCCAGCAGCCCCGGACTAGCGGGCGCAGATACGCAGTATTTT
CASSPGLAGADTQYF
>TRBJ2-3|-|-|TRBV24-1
TGTGCCACCAGCCCCCGGGGAGCGAACACAGATACGCAGTATTTT
CATSPRGANTDTQYF
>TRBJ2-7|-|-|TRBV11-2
TGTGCCAGCAGCTTAGATCTGGCCAATCGGGACGAGCAGTACTTC
CASSLDLANRDEQYF
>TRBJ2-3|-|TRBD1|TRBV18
TGTGCCAGCTCGCCAGGACAGGGGTCAGCAGATACGCAGTATTTT
CASSPGQGSADTQYF
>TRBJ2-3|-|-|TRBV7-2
TGTGCCAGCAGCTTAGTTCCGGCTGGGGGGACAGATACGCAGTATTTT
CASSLVPAGGTDTQYF
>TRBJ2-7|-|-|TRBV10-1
TGCGCCAGCACAGGGCGCGACAGCTCCTACGAGCAGTACTTC
CASTGRDSSYEQYF
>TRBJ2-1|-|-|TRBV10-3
TGTGCCACCTACCCCGACAGGGAGGACGACAATGAGCAGTTCTTC
CATYPDREDDNEQFF
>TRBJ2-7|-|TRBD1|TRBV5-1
TGCGCCAGCAGCTCTGGGACAGGGTCGTACGAGCAGTACTTC
CASSSGTGSYEQYF
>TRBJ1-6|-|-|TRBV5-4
TGTGCCAGCAGCCCCGGGACTGATGGCGAAGGTTCACCCCTCCACTTT
CASSPGTDGEGSPLHF
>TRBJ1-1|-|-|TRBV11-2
TGTGCCAGCAGCTCACCAAACAGGGTCCCTGAAGCTTTCTTT
CASSSPNRVPEAFF
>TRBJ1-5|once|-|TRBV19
TGTGCCAGTAGTACCCAAGGACAGAATAGCAATCAGCCCCAGCATTTT
CASSTQGQNSNQPQHF
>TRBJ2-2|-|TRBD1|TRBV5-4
TGTGCCAGCAGCTTGGAGGCAGGACAGGGGCCCGGGGAGCTGTTTTTT
CASSLEAGQGPGELFF
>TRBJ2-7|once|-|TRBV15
TGTGCCACCAGCCGGCTCGGAGACGAGCAGTACTTC
CATSRLGDEQYF
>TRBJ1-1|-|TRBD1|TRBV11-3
TGTGCCAGCAGCTTAGGCCCGGGACAGGGGAACACTGAAGCTTTCTTT
CASSLGPGQGNTEAFF
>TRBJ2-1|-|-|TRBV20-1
TGCAGTGCTAGTCGCGCGGGCCCGGGAGATGAGCAGTTCTTC
CSASRAGPGDEQFF
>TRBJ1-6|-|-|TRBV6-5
TGTGCCAGCAGGAGGGGGTTTAATTCACCCCTCCACTTT
CASRRGFNSPLHF
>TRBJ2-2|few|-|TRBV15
TGTGCCACCAGCCCCCAAACGTCAGGGCGGACGAACACCGGGGAGCTGTTTTTT
CATSPQTSGRTNTGELFF
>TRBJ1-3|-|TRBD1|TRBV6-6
TGTGCCAGCGGGACAGGGTTCTCTGGAAACACCATATATTTT
CASGTGFSGNTIYF
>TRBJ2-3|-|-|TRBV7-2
TGTGCCAGCAGCCTCAACTCAGATACGCAGTATTTT
CASSLNSDTQYF
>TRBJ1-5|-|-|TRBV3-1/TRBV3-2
TGTGCCAGCAGCCAAGGAGTGCAGGCCGAACGCAATCAGCCCCAGCATTTT
CASSQGVQAERNQPQHF
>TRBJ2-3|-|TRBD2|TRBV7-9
TGTGCCAGCAGCTTATTTAGCGGGATTAGCACAGATACGCAGTATTTT
CASSLFSGISTDTQYF